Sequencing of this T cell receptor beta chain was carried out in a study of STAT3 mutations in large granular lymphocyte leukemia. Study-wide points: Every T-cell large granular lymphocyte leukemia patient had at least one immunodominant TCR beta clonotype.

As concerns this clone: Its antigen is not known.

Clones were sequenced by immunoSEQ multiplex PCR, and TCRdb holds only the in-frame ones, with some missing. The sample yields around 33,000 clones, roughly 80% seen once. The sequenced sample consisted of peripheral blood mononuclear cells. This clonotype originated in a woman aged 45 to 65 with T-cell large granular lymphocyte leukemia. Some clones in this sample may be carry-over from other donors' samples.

CDR3 in amino acids: CASSLTAGATYNEQFF. CDR3 DNA sequence: TGCGCCAGCAGCCTGACAGCGGGAGCGACCTACAATGAGCAGTTCTTC. The chain uses TRBV5-1 and TRBJ2-1; 8 positions match TRBD2. CDR1 and CDR2 (germline): SGHRS, YFSETQ. The length of the CDR3 is 16 residues. J lost 2 bases, V lost 4 bases, and 8 bases had no gene match.